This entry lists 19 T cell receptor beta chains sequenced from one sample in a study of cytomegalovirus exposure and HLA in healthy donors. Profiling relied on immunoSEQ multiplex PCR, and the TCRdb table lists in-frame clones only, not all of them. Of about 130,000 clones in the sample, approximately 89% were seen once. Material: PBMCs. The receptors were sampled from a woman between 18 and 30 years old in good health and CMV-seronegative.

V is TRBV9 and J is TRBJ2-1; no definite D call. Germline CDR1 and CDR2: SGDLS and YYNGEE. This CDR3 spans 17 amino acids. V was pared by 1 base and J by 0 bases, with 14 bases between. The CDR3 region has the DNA TGTGCCAGCAGCGTATCGGCTAGGCCTTACTCCTACAATGAGCAGTTCTTC. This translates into CASSVSARPYSYNEQFF.

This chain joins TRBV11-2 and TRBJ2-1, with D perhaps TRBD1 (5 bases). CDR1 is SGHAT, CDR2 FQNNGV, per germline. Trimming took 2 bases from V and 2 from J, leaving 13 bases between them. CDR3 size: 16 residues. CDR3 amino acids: CASSLSTGLPYNEQFF. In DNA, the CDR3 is TGTGCCAGCAGCTTATCAACAGGATTACCCTACAATGAGCAGTTCTTC.

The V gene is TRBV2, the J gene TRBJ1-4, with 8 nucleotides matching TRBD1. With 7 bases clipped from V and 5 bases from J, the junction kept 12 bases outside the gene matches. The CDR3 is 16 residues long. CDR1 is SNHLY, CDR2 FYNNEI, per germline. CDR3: CASIPGGTVTNEKLFF. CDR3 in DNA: TGTGCCAGCATTCCAGGGGGCACCGTGACGAATGAAAAACTGTTTTTT.

CDR3 loop: CSVEEWTGTYEQYF. The CDR3 DNA reads as TGCAGCGTTGAAGAATGGACGGGGACCTACGAGCAGTACTTC. The chain links TRBV29-1 to TRBJ2-7, with TRBD2 as a possible D gene (5 bases). The ends were cut back, 0 bases at V and 2 bases at J, with 11 bases in the middle. Germline assignment: CDR1 SQVTM and CDR2 ANQGSEA. The CDR3 consists of 14 residues.

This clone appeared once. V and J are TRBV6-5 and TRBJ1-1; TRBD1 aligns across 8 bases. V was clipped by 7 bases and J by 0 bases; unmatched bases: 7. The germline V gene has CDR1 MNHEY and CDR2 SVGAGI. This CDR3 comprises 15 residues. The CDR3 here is CASKRQGTMNTEAFF. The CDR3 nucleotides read TGTGCCAGCAAAAGACAGGGGACGATGAACACTGAAGCTTTCTTT.

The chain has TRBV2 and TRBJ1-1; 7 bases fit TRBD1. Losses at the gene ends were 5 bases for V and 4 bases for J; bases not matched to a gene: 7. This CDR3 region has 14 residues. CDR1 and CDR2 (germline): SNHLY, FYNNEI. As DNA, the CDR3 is TGTGCCAGCAGTCAACAGGGGTCGGGCACTGAAGCTTTCTTT. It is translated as CASSQQGSGTEAFF. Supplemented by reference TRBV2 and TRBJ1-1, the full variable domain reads EPEVTQTPSHQVTQMGQEVILRCVPISNHLYFYWYRQILGQKVEFLVSFYNNEISEKSEIFDDQFSVERPDGSNFTLKIRSTKLEDSAMYFCASSQQGSGTEAFFGQGTRLTVV.

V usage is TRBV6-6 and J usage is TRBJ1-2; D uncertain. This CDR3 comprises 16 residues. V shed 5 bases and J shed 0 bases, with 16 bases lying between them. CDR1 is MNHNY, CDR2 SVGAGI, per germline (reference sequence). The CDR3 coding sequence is TGTGCCAGCAGTGCAAAAAACAGAGAAACTAACTATGGCTACACCTTC. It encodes CASSAKNRETNYGYTF.

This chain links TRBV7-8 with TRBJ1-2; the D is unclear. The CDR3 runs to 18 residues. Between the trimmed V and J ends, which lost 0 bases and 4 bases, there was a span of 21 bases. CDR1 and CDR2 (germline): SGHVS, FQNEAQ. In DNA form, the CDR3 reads TGTGCCAGCAGCTTAGCGTCGTTTGTTCGGGGTTCGGCCTATGGCTACACCTTC. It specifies CASSLASFVRGSAYGYTF.

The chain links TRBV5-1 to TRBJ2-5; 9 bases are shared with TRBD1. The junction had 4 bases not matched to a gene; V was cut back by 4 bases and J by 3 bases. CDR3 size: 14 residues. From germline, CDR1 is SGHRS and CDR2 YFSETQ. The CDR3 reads CASSTRTGEETQYF. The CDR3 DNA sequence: TGCGCCAGCAGCACCCGGACAGGGGAAGAGACCCAGTACTTC.

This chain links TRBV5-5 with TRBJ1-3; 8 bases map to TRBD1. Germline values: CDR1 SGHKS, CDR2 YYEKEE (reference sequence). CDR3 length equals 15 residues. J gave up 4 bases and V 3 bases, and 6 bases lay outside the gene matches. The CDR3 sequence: CASSSLTGAGNTIYF. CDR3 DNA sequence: TGTGCCAGCAGCTCCTTGACAGGGGCGGGAAACACCATATATTTT.

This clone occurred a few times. For the CDR3, the DNA is TGCGCCAGCAGCCAGTCTACGTATCAGCCCCAGCATTTT. It specifies CASSQSTYQPQHF. The chain has TRBV4-1 and TRBJ1-5, with no clear D. The germline V gene has CDR1 MGHRA and CDR2 YSYEKL. This CDR3 has 13 amino acids. The V end lost 3 bases, the J end lost 5 bases, and 8 bases lay between the germline ends.

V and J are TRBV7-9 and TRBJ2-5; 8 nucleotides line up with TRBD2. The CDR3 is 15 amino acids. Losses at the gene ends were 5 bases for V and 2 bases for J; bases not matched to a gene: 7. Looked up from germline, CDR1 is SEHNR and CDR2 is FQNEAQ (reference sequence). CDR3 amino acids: CASSLGIAGQETQYF. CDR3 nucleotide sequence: TGTGCCAGCAGCCTAGGGATAGCGGGGCAAGAGACCCAGTACTTC. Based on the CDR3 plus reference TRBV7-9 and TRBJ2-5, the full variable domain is DTGVSQNPRHKITKRGQNVTFRCDPISEHNRLYWYRQTLGQGPEFLTYFQNEAQLEKSRLLSDRFSAERPKGSFSTLEIQRTEQGDSAMYLCASSLGIAGQETQYFGPGTRLLVL.

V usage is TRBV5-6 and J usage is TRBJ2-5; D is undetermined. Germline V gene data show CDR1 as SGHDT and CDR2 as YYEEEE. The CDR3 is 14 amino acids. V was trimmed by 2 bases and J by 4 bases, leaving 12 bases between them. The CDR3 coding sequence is TGTGCCAGCAGCTTACGTGGTATCGGAGAGACCCAGTACTTC. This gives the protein CASSLRGIGETQYF.

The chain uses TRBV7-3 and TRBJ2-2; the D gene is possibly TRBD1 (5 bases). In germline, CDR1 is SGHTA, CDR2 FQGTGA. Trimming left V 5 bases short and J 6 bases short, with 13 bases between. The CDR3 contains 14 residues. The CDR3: CASSPNGASGELFF. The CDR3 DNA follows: TGTGCCAGCAGCCCGAATGGGGCATCCGGGGAGCTGTTTTTT.

DNA of the CDR3: TGTGCCAGCAGCGTTGGCACAGGGGGGAGTTCACCCCTCCACTTT. It yields the protein CASSVGTGGSSPLHF. The chain uses TRBV9 and TRBJ1-6; TRBD1 aligns across 8 bases. V gave up 2 bases and J gave up 9 bases; unmatched junction bases: 7. Germline assignment: CDR1 SGDLS and CDR2 YYNGEE. The CDR3 extends over 15 amino acids.

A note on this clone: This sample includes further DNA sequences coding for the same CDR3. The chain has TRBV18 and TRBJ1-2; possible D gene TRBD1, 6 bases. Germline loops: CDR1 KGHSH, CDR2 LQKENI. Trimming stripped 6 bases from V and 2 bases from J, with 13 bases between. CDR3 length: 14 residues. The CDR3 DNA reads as TGTGCCAGCTCTCCAGGACAGTCGAACTATGGCTACACCTTC. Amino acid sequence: CASSPGQSNYGYTF.

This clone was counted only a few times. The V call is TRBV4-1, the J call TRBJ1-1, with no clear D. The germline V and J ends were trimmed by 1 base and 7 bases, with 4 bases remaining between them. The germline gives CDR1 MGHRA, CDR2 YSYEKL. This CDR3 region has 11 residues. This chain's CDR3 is CASSQGGEAFF. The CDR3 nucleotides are TGCGCCAGCAGCCAAGGCGGTGAAGCTTTCTTT.

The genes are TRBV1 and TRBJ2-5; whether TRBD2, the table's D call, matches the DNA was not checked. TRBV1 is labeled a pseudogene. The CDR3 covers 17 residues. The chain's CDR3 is CTSSSQAALALQETQYF. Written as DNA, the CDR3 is TGCACCAGCAGCTCCCAAGCCGCGCTAGCCCTCCAAGAGACCCAGTACTTC.

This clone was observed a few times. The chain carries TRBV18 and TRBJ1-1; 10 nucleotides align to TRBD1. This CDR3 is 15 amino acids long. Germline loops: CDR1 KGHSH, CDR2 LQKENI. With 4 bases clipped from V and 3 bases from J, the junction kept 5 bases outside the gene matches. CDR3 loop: CASSLRQGADTEAFF. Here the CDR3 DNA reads TGTGCCAGCTCACTCCGACAGGGGGCGGACACTGAAGCTTTCTTT.